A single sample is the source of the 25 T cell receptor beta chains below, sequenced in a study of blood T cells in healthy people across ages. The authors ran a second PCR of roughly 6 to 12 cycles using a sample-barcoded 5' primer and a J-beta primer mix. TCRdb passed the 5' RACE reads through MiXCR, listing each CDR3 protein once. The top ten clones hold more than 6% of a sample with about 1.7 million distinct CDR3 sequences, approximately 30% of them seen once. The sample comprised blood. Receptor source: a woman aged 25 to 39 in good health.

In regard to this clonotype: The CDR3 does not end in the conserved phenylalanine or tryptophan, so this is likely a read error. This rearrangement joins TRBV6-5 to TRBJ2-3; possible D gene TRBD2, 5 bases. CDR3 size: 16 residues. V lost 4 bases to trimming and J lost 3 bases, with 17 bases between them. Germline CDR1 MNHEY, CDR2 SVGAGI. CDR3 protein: CASSSLDGKDTDTQYL. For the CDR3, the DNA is TGTGCCAGCAGTTCCCTGGACGGGAAAGATACAGATACGCAGTATCTT.

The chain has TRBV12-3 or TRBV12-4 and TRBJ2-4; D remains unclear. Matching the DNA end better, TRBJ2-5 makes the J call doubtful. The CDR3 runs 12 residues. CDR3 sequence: CASGPLAETQYF. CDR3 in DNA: TGTGCCAGCGGCCCCCTGGCGGAGACCCAGTACTTC.

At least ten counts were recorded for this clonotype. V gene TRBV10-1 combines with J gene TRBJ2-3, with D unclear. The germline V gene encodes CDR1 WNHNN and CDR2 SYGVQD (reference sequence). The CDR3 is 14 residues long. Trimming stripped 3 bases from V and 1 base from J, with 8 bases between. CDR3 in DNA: TGCGCCAGCAGTGATGGTCTACGCACAGATACGCAGTATTTT. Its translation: CASSDGLRTDTQYF.

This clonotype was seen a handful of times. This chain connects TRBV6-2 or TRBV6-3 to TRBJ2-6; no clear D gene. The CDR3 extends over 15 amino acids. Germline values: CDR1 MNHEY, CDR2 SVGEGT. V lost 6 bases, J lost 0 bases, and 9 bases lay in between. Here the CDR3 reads CASRAWDSGANVLTF. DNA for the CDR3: TGTGCCAGCAGGGCCTGGGACTCTGGGGCCAACGTCCTGACTTTC.

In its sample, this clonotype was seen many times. CDR3 in DNA: TGTGCCACCAGCAGATCGGGAATGACTGACGAGCAGTTCTTC. Translating it yields CATSRSGMTDEQFF. The chain carries TRBV15 and TRBJ2-1; a possible D gene is TRBD2 (5 bases). Trimming stripped 2 bases from V and 10 bases from J, with 15 bases between. This CDR3 is built from 14 residues. Looked up from germline, CDR1 is LNHNV and CDR2 is YYDKDF (reference sequence).

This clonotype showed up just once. The CDR3 DNA reads TGTGCCAGCAGCTCCCCGACAGGGCTTGCCACAGATACGCAGTATTTT. Its translation is CASSSPTGLATDTQYF. The rearrangement joins TRBV7-3 to TRBJ2-3, with 7 bases aligning to TRBD1. V was clipped by 4 bases and J by 2 bases; unmatched bases: 9. The CDR3 runs 16 residues. Per germline, CDR1 SGHTA and CDR2 FQGTGA.

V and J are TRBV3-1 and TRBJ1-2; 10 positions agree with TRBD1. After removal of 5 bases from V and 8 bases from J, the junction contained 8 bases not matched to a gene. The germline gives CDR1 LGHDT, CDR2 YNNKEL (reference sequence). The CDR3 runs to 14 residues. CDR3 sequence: CASSSGTGEYGYTF. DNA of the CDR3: TGTGCCAGCAGCTCCGGGACAGGGGAATACGGCTACACCTTC. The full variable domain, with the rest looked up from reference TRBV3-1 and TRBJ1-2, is DTAVSQTPKYLVTQMGNDKSIKCEQNLGHDTMYWYKQDSKKFLKIMFSYNNKELIINETVPNRFSPKSPDKAHLNLHINSLELGDSAVYFCASSSGTGEYGYTFGSGTRLTVV.

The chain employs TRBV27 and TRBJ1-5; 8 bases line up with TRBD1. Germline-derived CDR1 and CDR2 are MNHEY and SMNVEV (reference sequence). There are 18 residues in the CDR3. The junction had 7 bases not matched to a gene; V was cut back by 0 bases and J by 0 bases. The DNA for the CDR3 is TGTGCCAGCAGTTTATCGGGCAGGGGGCCCTTTAGCAATCAGCCCCAGCATTTT. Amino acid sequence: CASSLSGRGPFSNQPQHF.

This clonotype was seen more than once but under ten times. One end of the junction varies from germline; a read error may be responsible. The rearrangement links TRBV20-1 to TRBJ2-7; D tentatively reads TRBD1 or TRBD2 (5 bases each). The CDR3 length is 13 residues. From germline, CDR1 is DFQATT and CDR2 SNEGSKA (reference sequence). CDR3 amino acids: CSTRMGVPYEQYF. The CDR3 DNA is TGCAGTACTAGAATGGGGGTCCCCTACGAGCAGTACTTC.

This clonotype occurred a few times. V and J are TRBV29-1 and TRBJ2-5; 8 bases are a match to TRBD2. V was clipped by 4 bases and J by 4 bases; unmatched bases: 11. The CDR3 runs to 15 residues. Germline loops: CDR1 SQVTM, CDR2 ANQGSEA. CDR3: CSVVGSGTIGETQYF. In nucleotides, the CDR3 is TGCAGCGTTGTTGGTAGCGGGACGATTGGAGAGACCCAGTACTTC.

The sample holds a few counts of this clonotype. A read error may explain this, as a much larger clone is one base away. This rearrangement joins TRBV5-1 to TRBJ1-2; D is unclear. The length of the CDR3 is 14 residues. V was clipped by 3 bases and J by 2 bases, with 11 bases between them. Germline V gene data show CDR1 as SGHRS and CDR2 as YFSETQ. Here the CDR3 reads CASSWAGRNYGYTF. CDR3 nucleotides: TGCGCCAGCAGCTGGGCCGGTAGGAACTATGGCTACACCTTC.

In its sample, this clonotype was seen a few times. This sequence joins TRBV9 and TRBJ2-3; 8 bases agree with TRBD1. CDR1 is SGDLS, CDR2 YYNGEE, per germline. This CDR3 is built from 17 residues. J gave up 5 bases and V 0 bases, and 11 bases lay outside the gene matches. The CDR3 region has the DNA TGTGCCAGCAGCGTAGCTCCGGTTAGGACAGGGCAAGATACGCAGTATTTT. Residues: CASSVAPVRTGQDTQYF.

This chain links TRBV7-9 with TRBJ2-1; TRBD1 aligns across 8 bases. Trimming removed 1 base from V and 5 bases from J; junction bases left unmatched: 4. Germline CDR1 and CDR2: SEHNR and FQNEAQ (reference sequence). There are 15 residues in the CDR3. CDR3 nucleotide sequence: TGTGCCAGCAGCTTAGGAGACAGGGGTAACAATGAGCAGTTCTTC. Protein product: CASSLGDRGNNEQFF. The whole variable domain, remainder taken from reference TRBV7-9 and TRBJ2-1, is DTGVSQNPRHKITKRGQNVTFRCDPISEHNRLYWYRQTLGQGPEFLTYFQNEAQLEKSRLLSDRFSAERPKGSFSTLEIQRTEQGDSAMYLCASSLGDRGNNEQFFGPGTRLTVL.

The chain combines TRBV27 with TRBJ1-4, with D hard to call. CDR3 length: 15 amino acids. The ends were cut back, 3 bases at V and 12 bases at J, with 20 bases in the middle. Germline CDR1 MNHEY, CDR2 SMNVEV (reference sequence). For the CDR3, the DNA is TGTGCCAGCAGTTTTTCCGGGAGAGGGATTGGGGAACTGTTTTTT. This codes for CASSFSGRGIGELFF.

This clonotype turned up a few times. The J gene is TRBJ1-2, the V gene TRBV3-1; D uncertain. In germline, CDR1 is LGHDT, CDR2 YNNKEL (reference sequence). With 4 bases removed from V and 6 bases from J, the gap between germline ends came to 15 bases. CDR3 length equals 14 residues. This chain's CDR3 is CASSPGSQVNGYTF. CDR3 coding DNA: TGTGCCAGCAGCCCCGGAAGCCAGGTTAATGGCTACACCTTC.

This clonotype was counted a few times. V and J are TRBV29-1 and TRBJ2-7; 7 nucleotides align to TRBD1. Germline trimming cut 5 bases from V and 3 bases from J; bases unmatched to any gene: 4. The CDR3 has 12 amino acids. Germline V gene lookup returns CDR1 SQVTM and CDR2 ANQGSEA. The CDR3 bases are TGCAGCGTTTCCCGGGACAGCTACGAGCAGTACTTC. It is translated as CSVSRDSYEQYF.

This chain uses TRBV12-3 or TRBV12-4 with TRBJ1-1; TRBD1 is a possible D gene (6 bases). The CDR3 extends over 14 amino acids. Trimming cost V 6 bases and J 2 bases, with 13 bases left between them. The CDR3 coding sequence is TGTGCCAGCAGGGACCGGGACACAAACACTGAAGCTTTCTTT. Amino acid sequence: CASRDRDTNTEAFF.

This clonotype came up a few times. The CDR3 nucleotides are TGTGCCAGCAGCTCGAACTACCAGACTGGCCTCAATGAGCAGTTCTTC. This encodes CASSSNYQTGLNEQFF. The V and J genes are TRBV7-2 and TRBJ2-1; D remains ambiguous. Germline V gives CDR1 SGHTA, CDR2 FQGNSA. The CDR3 runs 16 residues. The V gene lost 4 bases and the J gene lost 6 bases, with 19 bases spanning the gap.

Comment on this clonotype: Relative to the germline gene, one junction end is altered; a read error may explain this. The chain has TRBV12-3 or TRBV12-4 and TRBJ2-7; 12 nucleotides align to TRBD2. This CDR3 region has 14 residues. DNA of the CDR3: TGTGCCGGCAGTCCACTAGCGGGAGGTCACGAGCAGTACTTC. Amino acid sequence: CAGSPLAGGHEQYF.

The CDR3 nucleotides are TGTGCCAGCAGCGGAGTTTACCAAACCAACGAGCAGTACTTC. Its protein is CASSGVYQTNEQYF. The V call is TRBV6-2 or TRBV6-3, the J call TRBJ2-7; D is undetermined. This CDR3 comprises 14 residues. CDR1 MNHEY and CDR2 SVGEGT come from the germline V gene. Trimming took 6 bases from V and 5 from J, leaving 17 bases between them.

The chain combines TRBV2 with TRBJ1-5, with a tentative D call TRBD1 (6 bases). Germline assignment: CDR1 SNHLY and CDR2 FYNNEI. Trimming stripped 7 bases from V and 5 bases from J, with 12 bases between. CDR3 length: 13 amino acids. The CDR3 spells CASKEDSYQPQHF. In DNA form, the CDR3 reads TGTGCCAGCAAAGAGGACAGCTATCAGCCCCAGCATTTT. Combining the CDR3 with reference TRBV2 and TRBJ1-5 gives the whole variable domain EPEVTQTPSHQVTQMGQEVILRCVPISNHLYFYWYRQILGQKVEFLVSFYNNEISEKSEIFDDQFSVERPDGSNFTLKIRSTKLEDSAMYFCASKEDSYQPQHFGDGTRLSIL.

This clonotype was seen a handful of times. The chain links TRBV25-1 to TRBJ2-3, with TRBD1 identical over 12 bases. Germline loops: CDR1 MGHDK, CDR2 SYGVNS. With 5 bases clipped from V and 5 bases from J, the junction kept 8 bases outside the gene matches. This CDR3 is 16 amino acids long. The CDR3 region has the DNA TGTGCCAGCAGTCCTTCCCGGGACAGGGGGCGAGATACGCAGTATTTT. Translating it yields CASSPSRDRGRDTQYF.

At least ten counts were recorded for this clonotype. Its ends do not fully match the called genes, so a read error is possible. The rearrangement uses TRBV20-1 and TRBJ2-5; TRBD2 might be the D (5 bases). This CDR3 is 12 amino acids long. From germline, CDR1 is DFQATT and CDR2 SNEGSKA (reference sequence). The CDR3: CSATGSQGTQYF. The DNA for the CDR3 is TGCAGTGCTACGGGATCTCAAGGGACCCAGTACTTC.

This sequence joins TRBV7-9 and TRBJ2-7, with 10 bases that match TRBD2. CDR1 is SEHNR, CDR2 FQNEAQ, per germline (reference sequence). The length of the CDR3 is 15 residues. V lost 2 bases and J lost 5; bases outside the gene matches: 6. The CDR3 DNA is TGTGCCAGCAGCTTACAGCGGGGGGGCCCCAACGAGCAGTACTTC. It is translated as CASSLQRGGPNEQYF.

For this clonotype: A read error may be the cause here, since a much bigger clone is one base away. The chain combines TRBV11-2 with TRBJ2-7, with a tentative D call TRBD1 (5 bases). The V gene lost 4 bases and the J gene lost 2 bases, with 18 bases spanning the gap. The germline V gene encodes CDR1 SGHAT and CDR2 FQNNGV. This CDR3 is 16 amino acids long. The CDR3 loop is CASSSVGQGNTYEQYF. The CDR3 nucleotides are TGTGCCAGCAGCTCCGTTGGGCAGGGTAATACCTACGAGCAGTACTTC.